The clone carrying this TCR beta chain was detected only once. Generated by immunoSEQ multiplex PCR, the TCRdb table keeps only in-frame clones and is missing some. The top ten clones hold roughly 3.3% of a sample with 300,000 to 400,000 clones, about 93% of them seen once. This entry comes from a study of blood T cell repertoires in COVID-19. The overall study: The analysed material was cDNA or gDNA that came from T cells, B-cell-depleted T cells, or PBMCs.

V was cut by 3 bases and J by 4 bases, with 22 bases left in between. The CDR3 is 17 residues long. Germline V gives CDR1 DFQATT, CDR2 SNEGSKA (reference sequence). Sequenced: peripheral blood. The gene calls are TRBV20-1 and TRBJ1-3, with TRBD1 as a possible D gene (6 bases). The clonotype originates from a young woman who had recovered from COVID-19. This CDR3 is CSASRGPLQGPGNTIYF. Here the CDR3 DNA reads TGCAGTGCTAGTAGGGGACCCTTACAGGGTCCGGGAAACACCATATATTTT.